The T cell receptor (beta chain) under discussion was sequenced for a study of blood T cell repertoires in COVID-19. The CDR3 is made up of 14 amino acids. V was clipped by 4 bases and J by 6 bases, with 13 bases between them. Looked up from germline, CDR1 is SNHLY and CDR2 is FYNNEI. Using immunoSEQ multiplex PCR, the repertoire was profiled, and TCRdb retains in-frame clones only, with some absent. The sample includes 200,000 to 250,000 clones, roughly nine tenths of them seen just once. This clonotype was sampled from a woman aged 45-65 years with acute or convalescent COVID-19. The sequenced material came from peripheral blood. The chain links TRBV2 to TRBJ1-5, with D possibly TRBD1 on 5 matching bases. The CDR3 nucleotides read TGTGCCAGCAGTGTACAGGTCGTAGGTCAGCCCCAGCATTTT. It translates to CASSVQVVGQPQHF.